This T cell receptor (beta chain) was documented in a study of T cell changes during pregnancy in multiple sclerosis. Produced via immunoSEQ multiplex PCR; TCRdb's table is partial and in-frame only. Here the sample spans tens of thousands of clones, 92% being singletons. V was clipped by 3 bases and J by 9 bases, with 12 bases between them. The CDR3 is 13 amino acids. CDR1 and CDR2 from the germline V gene are SEHNR and FQNEAQ (reference sequence). This clone was counted once. The chain is built from TRBV7-9 and TRBJ2-1; D gene ambiguous. The source material was CD4+ T cells from peripheral blood mononuclear cells, sampled after pregnancy. The sequence derives from a female donor with multiple sclerosis, enrolled in a pregnancy study. The CDR3: CASSLIGVGEQFF. The CDR3 DNA sequence: TGTGCCAGCAGCTTGATTGGAGTCGGTGAGCAGTTCTTC.